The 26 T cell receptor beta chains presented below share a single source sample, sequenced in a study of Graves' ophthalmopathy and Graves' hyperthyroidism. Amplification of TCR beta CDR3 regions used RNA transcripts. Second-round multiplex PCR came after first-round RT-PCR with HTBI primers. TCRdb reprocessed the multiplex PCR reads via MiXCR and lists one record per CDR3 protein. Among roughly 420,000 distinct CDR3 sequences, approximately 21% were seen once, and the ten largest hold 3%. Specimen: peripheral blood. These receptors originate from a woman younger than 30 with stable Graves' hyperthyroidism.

As DNA, the CDR3 is TGTGCCAGCAGCCAAGATAGAGCGGGAGGGCCGGAGACCCAGTACTTC. This codes for CASSQDRAGGPETQYF. V and J are TRBV4-2 and TRBJ2-5, with 10 positions matching TRBD2. Trimming took 0 bases from V and 5 from J; bases not matched to a gene: 6. Germline assignment: CDR1 LGHNA and CDR2 YNFKEQ. The CDR3 contains 16 residues.

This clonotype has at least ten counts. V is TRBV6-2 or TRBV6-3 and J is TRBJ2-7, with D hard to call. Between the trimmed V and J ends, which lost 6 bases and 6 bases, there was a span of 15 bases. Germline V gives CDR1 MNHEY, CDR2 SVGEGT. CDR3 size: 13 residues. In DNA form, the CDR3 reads TGTGCCAGCAGGACCGCCCGCTTAGGCGAGCAGTACTTC. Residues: CASRTARLGEQYF.

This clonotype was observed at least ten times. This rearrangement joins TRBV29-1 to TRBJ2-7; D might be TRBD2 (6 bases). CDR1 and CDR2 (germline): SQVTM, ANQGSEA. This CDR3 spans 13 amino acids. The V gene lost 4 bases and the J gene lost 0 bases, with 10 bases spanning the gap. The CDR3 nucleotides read TGCAGCGTTGCGGGCGGGAACTCCTACGAGCAGTACTTC. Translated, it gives CSVAGGNSYEQYF.

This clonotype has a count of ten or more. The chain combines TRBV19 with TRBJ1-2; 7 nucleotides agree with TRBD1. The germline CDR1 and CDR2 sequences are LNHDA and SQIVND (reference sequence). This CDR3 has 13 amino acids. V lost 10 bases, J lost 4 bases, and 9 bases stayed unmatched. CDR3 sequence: CATKEGQIYGYTF. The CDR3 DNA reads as TGTGCCACCAAAGAGGGACAGATCTATGGCTACACCTTC.

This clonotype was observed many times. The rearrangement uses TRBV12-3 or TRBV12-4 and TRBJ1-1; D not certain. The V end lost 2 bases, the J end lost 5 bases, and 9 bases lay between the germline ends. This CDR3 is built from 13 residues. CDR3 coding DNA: TGTGCCAGCAGTTTAAAAGGGTATACTGAAGCTTTCTTT. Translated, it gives CASSLKGYTEAFF.

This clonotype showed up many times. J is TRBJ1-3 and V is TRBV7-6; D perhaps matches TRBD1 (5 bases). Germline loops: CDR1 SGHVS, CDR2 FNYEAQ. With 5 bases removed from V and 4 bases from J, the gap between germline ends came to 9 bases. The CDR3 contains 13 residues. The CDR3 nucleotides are TGTGCCAGCAGCCGAAGACAGGGAAACACCATATATTTT. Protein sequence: CASSRRQGNTIYF. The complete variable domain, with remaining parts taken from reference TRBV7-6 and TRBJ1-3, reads GAGVSQSPRYKVTKRGQDVALRCDPISGHVSLYWYRQALGQGPEFLTYFNYEAQQDKSGLPNDRFSAERPEGSISTLTIQRTEQRDSAMYRCASSRRQGNTIYFGEGSWLTVV.

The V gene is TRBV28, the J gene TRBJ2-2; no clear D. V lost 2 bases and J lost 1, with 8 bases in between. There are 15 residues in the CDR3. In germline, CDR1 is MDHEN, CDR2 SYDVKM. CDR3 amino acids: CASSLVERNTGELFF. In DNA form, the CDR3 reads TGTGCCAGCAGTTTAGTGGAGCGGAACACCGGGGAGCTGTTTTTT.

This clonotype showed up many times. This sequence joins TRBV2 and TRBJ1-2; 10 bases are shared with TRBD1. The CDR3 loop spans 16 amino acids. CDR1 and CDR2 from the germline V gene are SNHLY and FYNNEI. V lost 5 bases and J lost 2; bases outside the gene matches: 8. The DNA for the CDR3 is TGTGCCAGCAGTCGTTACACGGACAGGGGGAACTATGGCTACACCTTC. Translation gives CASSRYTDRGNYGYTF.

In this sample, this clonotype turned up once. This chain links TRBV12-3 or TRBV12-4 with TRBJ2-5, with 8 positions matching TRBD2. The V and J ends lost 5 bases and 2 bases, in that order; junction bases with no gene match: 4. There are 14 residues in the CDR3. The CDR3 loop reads CASSISGEQETQYF. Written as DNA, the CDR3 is TGTGCCAGCAGTATTAGCGGGGAGCAAGAGACCCAGTACTTC.

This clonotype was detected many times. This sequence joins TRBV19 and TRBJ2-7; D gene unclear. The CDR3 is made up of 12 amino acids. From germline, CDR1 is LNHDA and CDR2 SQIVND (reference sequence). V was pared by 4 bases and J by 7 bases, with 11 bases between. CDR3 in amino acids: CASSTTFGEQYF. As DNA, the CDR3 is TGTGCCAGTAGTACCACCTTTGGGGAGCAGTACTTC. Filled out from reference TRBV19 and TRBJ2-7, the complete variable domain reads DGGITQSPKYLFRKEGQNVTLSCEQNLNHDAMYWYRQDPGQGLRLIYYSQIVNDFQKGDIAEGYSVSREKKESFPLTVTSAQKNPTAFYLCASSTTFGEQYFGPGTRLTVT.

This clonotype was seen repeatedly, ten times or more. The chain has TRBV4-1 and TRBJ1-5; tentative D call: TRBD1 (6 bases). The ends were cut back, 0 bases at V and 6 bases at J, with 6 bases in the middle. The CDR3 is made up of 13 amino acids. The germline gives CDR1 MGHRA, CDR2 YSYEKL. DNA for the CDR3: TGCGCCAGCAGCCAAGAAGGGGGTCAGCCCCAGCATTTT. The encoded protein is CASSQEGGQPQHF.

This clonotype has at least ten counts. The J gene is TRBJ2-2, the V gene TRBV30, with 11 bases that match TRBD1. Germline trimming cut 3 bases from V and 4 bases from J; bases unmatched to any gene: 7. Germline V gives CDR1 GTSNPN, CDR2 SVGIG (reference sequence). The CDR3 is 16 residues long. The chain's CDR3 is CAWSLVGTGGTGELFF. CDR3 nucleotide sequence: TGTGCCTGGAGCCTAGTAGGGACAGGGGGCACCGGGGAGCTGTTTTTT.

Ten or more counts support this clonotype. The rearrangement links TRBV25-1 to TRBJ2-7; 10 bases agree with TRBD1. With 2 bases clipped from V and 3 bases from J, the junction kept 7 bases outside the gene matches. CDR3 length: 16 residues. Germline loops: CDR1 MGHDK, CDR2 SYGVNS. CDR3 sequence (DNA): TGTGCCAGCAGTGAACCCCGAGGACAGGGGGTCTACGAGCAGTACTTC. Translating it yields CASSEPRGQGVYEQYF.

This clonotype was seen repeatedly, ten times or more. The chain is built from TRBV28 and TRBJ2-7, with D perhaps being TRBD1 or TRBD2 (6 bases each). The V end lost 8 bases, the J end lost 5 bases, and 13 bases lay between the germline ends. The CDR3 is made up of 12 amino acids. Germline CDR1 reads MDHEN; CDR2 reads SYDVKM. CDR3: CASRGGLDEQYF. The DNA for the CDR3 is TGTGCCAGCCGTGGGGGGCTCGACGAGCAGTACTTC.

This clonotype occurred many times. CDR3 bases: TGTGCCAGCAGGACAGACAGGGCTTACACTGAAGCTTTCTTT. Protein product: CASRTDRAYTEAFF. This chain connects TRBV2 to TRBJ1-1; 7 nucleotides line up with TRBD1. CDR1 is SNHLY, CDR2 FYNNEI, per germline. This CDR3 has 14 amino acids. The trim removed 6 bases at V and 3 bases at J, leaving 7 bases unmatched.

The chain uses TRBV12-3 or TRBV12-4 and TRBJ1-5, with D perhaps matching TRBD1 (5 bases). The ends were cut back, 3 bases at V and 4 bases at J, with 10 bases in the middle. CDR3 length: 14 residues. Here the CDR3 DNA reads TGTGCCAGCAGTTTGGACATCCGAAATCAGCCCCAGCATTTT. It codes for CASSLDIRNQPQHF.

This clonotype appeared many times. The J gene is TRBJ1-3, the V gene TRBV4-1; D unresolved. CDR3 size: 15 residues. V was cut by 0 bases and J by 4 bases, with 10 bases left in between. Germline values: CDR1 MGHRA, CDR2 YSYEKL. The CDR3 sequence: CASSQEERVGNTIYF. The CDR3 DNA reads TGCGCCAGCAGCCAAGAAGAACGGGTCGGAAACACCATATATTTT.

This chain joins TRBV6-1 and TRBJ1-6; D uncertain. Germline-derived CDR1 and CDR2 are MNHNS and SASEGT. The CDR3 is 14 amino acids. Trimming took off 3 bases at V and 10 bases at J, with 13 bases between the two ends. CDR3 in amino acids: CASSDREPVSPLHF. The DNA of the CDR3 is TGTGCCAGCAGTGACCGGGAACCGGTGTCACCCCTCCACTTT.

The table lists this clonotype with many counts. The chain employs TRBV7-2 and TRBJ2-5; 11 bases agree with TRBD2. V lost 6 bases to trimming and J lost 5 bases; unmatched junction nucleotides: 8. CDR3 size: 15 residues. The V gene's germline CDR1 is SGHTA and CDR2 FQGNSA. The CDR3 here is CASSQLAGVVETQYF. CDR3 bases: TGTGCCAGCAGTCAACTAGCGGGAGTAGTGGAGACCCAGTACTTC.

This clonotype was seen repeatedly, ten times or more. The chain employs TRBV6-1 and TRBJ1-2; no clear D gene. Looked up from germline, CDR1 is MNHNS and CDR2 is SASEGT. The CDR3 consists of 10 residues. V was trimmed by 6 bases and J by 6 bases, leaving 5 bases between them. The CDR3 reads CASRTDGYTF. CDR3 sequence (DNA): TGTGCCAGCAGGACGGATGGCTACACCTTC.

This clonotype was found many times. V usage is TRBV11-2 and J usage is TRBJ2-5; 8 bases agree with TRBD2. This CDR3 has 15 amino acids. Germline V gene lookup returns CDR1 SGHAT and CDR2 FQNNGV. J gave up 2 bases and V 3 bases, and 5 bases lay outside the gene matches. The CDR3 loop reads CASSLRLAMQETQYF. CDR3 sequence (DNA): TGTGCCAGCAGCTTGAGACTAGCGATGCAAGAGACCCAGTACTTC.

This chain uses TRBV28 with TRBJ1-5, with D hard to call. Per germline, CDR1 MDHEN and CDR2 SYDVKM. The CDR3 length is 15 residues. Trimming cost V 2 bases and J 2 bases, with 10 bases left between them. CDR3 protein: CASSLPHSGNQPQHF. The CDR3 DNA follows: TGTGCCAGCAGTTTACCACACTCTGGCAATCAGCCCCAGCATTTT.

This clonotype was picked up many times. CDR3 sequence (DNA): TGTGCCAGCAGTGCACTGGGACAGATAAAGAACACTGAAGCTTTCTTT. This encodes CASSALGQIKNTEAFF. This chain uses TRBV6-1 with TRBJ1-1, with 7 bases matching TRBD1. CDR3 length: 16 residues. V was pared by 4 bases and J by 1 base, with 9 bases of the junction left unmatched. Germline V gives CDR1 MNHNS, CDR2 SASEGT.

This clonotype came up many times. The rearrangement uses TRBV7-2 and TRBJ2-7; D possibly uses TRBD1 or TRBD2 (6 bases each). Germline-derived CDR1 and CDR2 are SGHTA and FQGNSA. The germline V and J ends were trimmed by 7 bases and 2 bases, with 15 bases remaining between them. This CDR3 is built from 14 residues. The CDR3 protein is CASKTGAGTYEQYF. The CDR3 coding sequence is TGTGCCAGCAAGACGGGGGCAGGGACCTACGAGCAGTACTTC.

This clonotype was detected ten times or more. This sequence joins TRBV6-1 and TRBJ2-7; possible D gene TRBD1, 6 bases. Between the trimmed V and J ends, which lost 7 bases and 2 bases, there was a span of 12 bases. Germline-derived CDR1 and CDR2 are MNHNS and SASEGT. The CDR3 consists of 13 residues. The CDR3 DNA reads TGTGCCAGCACCAGAGGGGGACCCTACGAGCAGTACTTC. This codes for CASTRGGPYEQYF.

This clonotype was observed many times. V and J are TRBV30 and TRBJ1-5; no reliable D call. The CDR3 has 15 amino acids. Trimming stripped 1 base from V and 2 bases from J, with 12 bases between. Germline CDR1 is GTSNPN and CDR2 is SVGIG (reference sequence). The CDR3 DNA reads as TGTGCCTGGAGTGGGGGTAACCAGGGCAATCAGCCCCAGCATTTT. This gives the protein CAWSGGNQGNQPQHF.